The clone carrying this T cell receptor (beta chain) turned up a few times. Its antigen is as yet unknown. This sample stems from a study of blood T cells in healthy people across ages. The individuals who served as donors were healthy Caucasians living in Russia, aged roughly 6 to 100. Per sample, extraction of total RNA gave at least 6 micrograms in every case. V lost 7 bases and J 0 bases, leaving 12 bases between the germline ends. This CDR3 comprises 14 residues. Germline-derived CDR1 and CDR2 are MDHEN and SYDVKM. Primers used in a second PCR of about 7 to 11 cycles were a sample-barcoded 5' primer and a J-beta primer mix. TCRdb re-derived calls from the 5' RACE reads in MiXCR, one entry per CDR3 protein. Among more than 650,000 distinct CDR3 sequences listed, about a fifth were seen once. Study outcomes and limitations: Estimated diversity that came from one million T cells was considered an underestimate. Greater diversity and more naive CD4+ cells were seen in long-lived donors than in aged donors.

The V call is TRBV28, the J call TRBJ2-5, with D possibly TRBD1 on 6 matching bases. This clonotype originated in a man aged 70-80 years in good health. The sample taken for sequencing was blood. The CDR3 DNA sequence: TGTGCCAGCAATGGGGGCAGATACCAAGAGACCCAGTACTTC. This gives the protein CASNGGRYQETQYF. The full variable domain, its missing parts supplied by reference TRBV28 and TRBJ2-5, is DVKVTQSSRYLVKRTGEKVFLECVQDMDHENMFWYRQDPGLGLRLIYFSYDVKMKEKGDIPEGYSVSREKKERFSLILESASTNQTSMYLCASNGGRYQETQYFGPGTRLLVL.